This is a list of T cell receptor beta chains from one sample in a study of technical replicates of blood from several donors. Clones were read by immunoSEQ multiplex PCR, and TCRdb kept only the in-frame ones, dropping some. The data show under 90,000 clones, with 93% seen just once and 0.24% held by the top ten. The sample consisted of T cells isolated from PBMCs. Receptors originate from a human donor in good health. The CDR3 runs from the conserved cysteine through the conserved F or W. The D gene is left open where the match is weak. Clone size is stated in some rows and not others, as once, few, many or a class when expanded.

clone_size	d_call	v_call	j_call	cdr3_nt	cdr3_aa
once	-	TRBV15	TRBJ1-1	TGTGCCACCAGCAGGGATTCTCCAGGGGTGAACACTGAAGCTTTCTTT	CATSRDSPGVNTEAFF
-	-	TRBV9	TRBJ1-5	TGTGCCAGCAGCGCGACAGATAATCAGCCCCAGCATTTT	CASSATDNQPQHF
-	TRBD2	TRBV28	TRBJ2-7	TGTGCCAGCAGTTCAAGACTAGCAGTAGGGAACTACGAGCAGTACTTC	CASSSRLAVGNYEQYF
-	TRBD1	TRBV6-5	TRBJ1-1	TGTGCCAGCAGTCAAGACAGGGGGTCTGAAGCTTTCTTT	CASSQDRGSEAFF
-	-	TRBV19	TRBJ1-6	TGTGCCAGTGGGAGGGTGGACTCCTATAATTCACCCCTCCACTTT	CASGRVDSYNSPLHF
-	TRBD1	TRBV5-5	TRBJ1-2	TGTGCCAGCAGCTTTACAGGGGGCATATTTGGCTACACCTTC	CASSFTGGIFGYTF
-	-	TRBV2	TRBJ1-2	TGTGCCAGCAGTGAACAAGGGGCTTTTATTGGCTACACCTTC	CASSEQGAFIGYTF
-	TRBD2	TRBV18	TRBJ2-7	TGTGCCAGCTCACCAACTAGCGGGGCCTACGAGCAGTACTTC	CASSPTSGAYEQYF
-	-	TRBV7-8	TRBJ1-4	TGTGCCAGCAGCCCAAGCAGGGGACATTCAAATGGGGAAAAACTGTTTTTT	CASSPSRGHSNGEKLFF
-	TRBD1	TRBV7-8	TRBJ1-2	TGTGCCAGCTTCCCCTTTGGGACAGGGGACTATGGCTACACCTTC	CASFPFGTGDYGYTF
-	-	TRBV7-9	TRBJ2-6	TGTGCCAGCAGCTTATTATACAGGGAGAACTCTGGGGCCAACGTCCTGACTTTC	CASSLLYRENSGANVLTF
-	-	TRBV6-5	TRBJ2-7	TGTGCCAGCAGTTACTCCCCGGAGACCTACGAGCAGTACTTC	CASSYSPETYEQYF
-	-	TRBV2	TRBJ1-5	TGTGCCATCAAAAAACAGGCGCGCAATCAGCCCCAGCATTTT	CAIKKQARNQPQHF
-	-	TRBV7-9	TRBJ2-7	TGTGCCAGCAGCATCCCAGAAAGCGGCTCCCCTCCGTACTTC	CASSIPESGSPPYF
-	-	TRBV7-8	TRBJ2-7	TGTGCCAGCAGCTTATACTCCTACGAGCAGTACTTC	CASSLYSYEQYF
-	-	TRBV6-5	TRBJ2-3	TGTGCCAGCAATCCGTCAGGGGGGGATACGCAGTATTTT	CASNPSGGDTQYF
-	-	TRBV11-3	TRBJ2-7	TGTGCCAGCAGCTTGGAGGTGAGGGTCGCCGAGCAGTACTTC	CASSLEVRVAEQYF
-	TRBD2	TRBV9	TRBJ2-1	TGTGCCAGCAGCGTAGATCGCGGGGGGACCAATGAGCAGTTCTTC	CASSVDRGGTNEQFF
-	-	TRBV12-5	TRBJ2-5	TGTGCTAGTGGCAGGACCGGGGGACAAGAGACCCAGTACTTC	CASGRTGGQETQYF
-	-	TRBV11-3	TRBJ2-4	TGTGCCAGCAGGGGACAAGGGGCCAAAAACATTCAGTACTTC	CASRGQGAKNIQYF
-	-	TRBV5-1	TRBJ1-6	TGCGCCAGCAGCCAGCGGGACCGCTCCTATAATTCACCCCTCCACTTT	CASSQRDRSYNSPLHF
-	-	TRBV7-3	TRBJ2-3	TGTGCCAGCAGCCAGGGGACAAGCCTCACAGATACGCAGTATTTT	CASSQGTSLTDTQYF
-	-	TRBV4-2	TRBJ2-1	TGTGCCAGCAGCCGGGGACTGAAGGACAATGAGCAGTTCTTC	CASSRGLKDNEQFF
once	-	TRBV6-4	TRBJ1-2	TGTGCCAGCAGAGCCCAGGGCTTTGGCTACACCTTC	CASRAQGFGYTF
-	TRBD1	TRBV6-5	TRBJ2-1	TGTGCCAGCACCCCCCGACAGGGGGGGCGGGAGCAGTTCTTC	CASTPRQGGREQFF
once	-	TRBV6-1	TRBJ2-1	TGTGCCAGCAGTGATTTCGGGAACGTCAATGAGCAGTTCTTC	CASSDFGNVNEQFF
-	TRBD2	TRBV19	TRBJ2-7	TGTGCCAGTACCCCCGGCGGGGGGATCTACGAGCAGTACTTC	CASTPGGGIYEQYF
-	TRBD1	TRBV9	TRBJ1-6	TGTGCCAGCAGCGGGACAGGGTTTGGAAATTCACCCCTCCACTTT	CASSGTGFGNSPLHF
-	-	TRBV13	TRBJ1-4	TGTGCCAGCAGCTCGAAGGGGTGGACTAATGAAAAACTGTTTTTT	CASSSKGWTNEKLFF
-	-	TRBV5-1	TRBJ1-1	TGCGCCAGCAGCTTGGACAGAAGAACTGGAGCTTTCTTT	CASSLDRRTGAFF
-	-	TRBV19	TRBJ1-3	TGTGCCAGTACCCTGGGGTCTGGGGCGTCTCCTGGAAACACCATATATTTT	CASTLGSGASPGNTIYF
-	-	TRBV25-1	TRBJ1-2	TGTGCCAGCAGTAATCCCGGGGGGCCAGGCTACACCTTC	CASSNPGGPGYTF
-	TRBD2	TRBV9	TRBJ2-1	TGTGCCAGCAGCGCCGGGACTAGAGAGTACAATGAGCAGTTCTTC	CASSAGTREYNEQFF
-	TRBD1	TRBV19	TRBJ1-4	TGTGCCAGTAGTAGCAGGGGGCGAGATGAAAAACTGTTTTTT	CASSSRGRDEKLFF
-	TRBD2	TRBV14	TRBJ2-7	TGTGCCAGCAGCCAATTTAGCGGGAGGGTCTACGAGCAGTACTTC	CASSQFSGRVYEQYF
once	-	TRBV6-1	TRBJ2-5	TGTGCCAGCAGTGGATACAGACAGCACCAAGAGACCCAGTACTTC	CASSGYRQHQETQYF
-	-	TRBV28	TRBJ1-1	TGTGCCACCCACGAACCCGGAGGGATGAACACTGAAGCTTTCTTT	CATHEPGGMNTEAFF
few	TRBD1	TRBV19	TRBJ1-1	TGTGCCAGTAGCGGACAGGGTAACACTGAAGCTTTCTTT	CASSGQGNTEAFF
-	TRBD1	TRBV4-1	TRBJ2-7	TGCGCCAGCAGCCAACCGGGACAGGGTTCCTACGAGCAGTACTTC	CASSQPGQGSYEQYF
-	-	TRBV5-1	TRBJ2-1	TGCGCCAGCAGCTTGTACGGGGTTGAGCAGTTCTTC	CASSLYGVEQFF
-	-	TRBV11-3	TRBJ2-2	TGTGCCAGCAGCTTTAGCAACACCGGGGAGCTGTTTTTT	CASSFSNTGELFF
-	TRBD1	TRBV4-2	TRBJ2-7	TGTGCCAGCAGCCAACCCGACAGGGGGGACTACGAGCAGTACTTC	CASSQPDRGDYEQYF
-	TRBD1	TRBV29-1	TRBJ2-3	TGCAGCGTTGATGGGACAGGGGTTGAAGCTACAGATACGCAGTATTTT	CSVDGTGVEATDTQYF
-	TRBD1	TRBV5-1	TRBJ2-1	TGCGCCAGCAGCGCGACAGGGGGAGATGAGCAGTTCTTC	CASSATGGDEQFF
-	TRBD1	TRBV25-1	TRBJ1-1	TGTGCCAGCAGAGGGACAGGGAACACTGAAGCTTTCTTT	CASRGTGNTEAFF
-	-	TRBV4-1	TRBJ2-7	TGCGCCAGCAGCTCCCAGGGGGAGCAGTACTTC	CASSSQGEQYF
-	-	TRBV7-9	TRBJ1-1	TGTGCCAGCAGCTCCACTCCATGGAACACTGAAGCTTTCTTT	CASSSTPWNTEAFF
-	-	TRBV30	TRBJ1-2	TGTGCCGGGGACGAGTCGGGAGGACCGAACTATGGCTACACCTTC	CAGDESGGPNYGYTF